The present TCR beta chain was sequenced within a study of spatial heterogeneity in lung cancer. Sample time point: blood at routine non-recurrence follow-up after resection. TCRdb re-called the 5' RACE reads with MiXCR, one entry per CDR3 protein. Seen here are fewer than 150,000 distinct CDR3 sequences, approximately 10% observed once, and the top ten hold 20% to 30%. The sequencing used PBMCs, collected at follow-up. The source of this sequence is a female donor with early-stage non-small cell lung cancer.

CDR3 protein: CASSRADAGEKLFF. The DNA for the CDR3 is TGTGCCAGCTCCCGCGCCGACGCGGGCGAAAAACTGTTTTTT. The chain links TRBV18 to TRBJ1-4, with D unresolved. The CDR3 covers 14 residues. Germline V gene data show CDR1 as KGHSH and CDR2 as LQKENI. V was cut by 6 bases and J by 8 bases, with 16 bases left in between.